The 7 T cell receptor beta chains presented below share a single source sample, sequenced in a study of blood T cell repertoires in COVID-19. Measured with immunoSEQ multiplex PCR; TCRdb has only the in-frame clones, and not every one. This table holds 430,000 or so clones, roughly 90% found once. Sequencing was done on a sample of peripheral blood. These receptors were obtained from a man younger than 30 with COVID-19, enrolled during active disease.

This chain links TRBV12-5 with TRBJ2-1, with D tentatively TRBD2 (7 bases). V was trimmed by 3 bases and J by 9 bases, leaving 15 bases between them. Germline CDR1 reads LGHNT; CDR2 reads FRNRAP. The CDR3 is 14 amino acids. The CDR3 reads CASGFWGGLVEQFF. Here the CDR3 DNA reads TGTGCTAGTGGTTTTTGGGGGGGGCTGGTTGAGCAGTTCTTC. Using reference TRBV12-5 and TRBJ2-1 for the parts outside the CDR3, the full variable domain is DARVTQTPRHKVTEMGQEVTMRCQPILGHNTVFWYRQTMMQGLELLAYFRNRAPLDDSGMPKDRFSAEMPDATLATLKIQPSEPRDSAVYFCASGFWGGLVEQFFGPGTRLTVL.

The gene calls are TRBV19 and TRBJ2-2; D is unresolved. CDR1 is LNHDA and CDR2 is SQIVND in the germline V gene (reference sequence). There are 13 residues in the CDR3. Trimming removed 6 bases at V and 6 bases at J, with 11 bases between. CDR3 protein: CASSVISSGELFF. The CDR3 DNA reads TGTGCCAGTAGCGTAATATCCTCCGGGGAGCTGTTTTTT.

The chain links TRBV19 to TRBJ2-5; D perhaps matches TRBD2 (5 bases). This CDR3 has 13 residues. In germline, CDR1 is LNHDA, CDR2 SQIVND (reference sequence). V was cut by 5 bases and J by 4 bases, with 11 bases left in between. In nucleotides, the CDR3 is TGTGCCAGTAGTGGACTGTTGTTAGAGACCCAGTACTTC. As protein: CASSGLLLETQYF. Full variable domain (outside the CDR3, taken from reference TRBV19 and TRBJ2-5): DGGITQSPKYLFRKEGQNVTLSCEQNLNHDAMYWYRQDPGQGLRLIYYSQIVNDFQKGDIAEGYSVSREKKESFPLTVTSAQKNPTAFYLCASSGLLLETQYFGPGTRLLVL.

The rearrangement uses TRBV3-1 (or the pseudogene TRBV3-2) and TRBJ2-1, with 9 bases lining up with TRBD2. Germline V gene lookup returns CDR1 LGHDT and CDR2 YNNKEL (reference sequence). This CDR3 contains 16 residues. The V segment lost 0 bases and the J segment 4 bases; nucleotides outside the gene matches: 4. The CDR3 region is CASSQDPSGDYNEQFF. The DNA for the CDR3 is TGTGCCAGCAGCCAAGACCCTAGCGGGGATTACAATGAGCAGTTCTTC.

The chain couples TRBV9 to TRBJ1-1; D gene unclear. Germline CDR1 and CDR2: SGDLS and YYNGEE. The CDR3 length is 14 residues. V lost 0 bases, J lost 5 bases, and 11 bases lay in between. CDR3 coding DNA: TGTGCCAGCAGCGTAGCTGGGCCCAAAACTGAAGCTTTCTTT. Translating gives CASSVAGPKTEAFF.

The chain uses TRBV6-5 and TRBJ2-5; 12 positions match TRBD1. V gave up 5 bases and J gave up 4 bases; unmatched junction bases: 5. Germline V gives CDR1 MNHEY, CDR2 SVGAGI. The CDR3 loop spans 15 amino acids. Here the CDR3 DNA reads TGTGCCAGCAGTATGGGACAGGGGGCCGCAGAGACCCAGTACTTC. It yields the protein CASSMGQGAAETQYF.

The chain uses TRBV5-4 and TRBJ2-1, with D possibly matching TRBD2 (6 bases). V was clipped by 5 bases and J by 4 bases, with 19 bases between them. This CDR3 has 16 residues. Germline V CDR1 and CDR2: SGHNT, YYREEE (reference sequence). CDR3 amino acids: CASSGGGWEAYNEQFF. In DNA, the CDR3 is TGTGCCAGCAGTGGAGGCGGTTGGGAGGCATACAATGAGCAGTTCTTC.